What follows are 12 T cell receptor beta chains derived from one specimen sequenced in a study of T-cell memory formation after mild COVID-19. TCRdb re-analysed the 5' RACE reads in MiXCR, keeping a single row per CDR3 protein. The sample includes approximately 350,000 distinct CDR3 sequences, 14% of them seen just once. Specimen: PBMCs or a T cell subset sorted from them (not recorded which). All receptors derive from a man aged 18-30 years who had mild COVID-19 (a few samples of this study predate the infection). Cell type and time point are not known.

This chain joins TRBV28 and TRBJ2-7, with D possibly TRBD1 on 6 matching bases. Germline CDR1 is MDHEN and CDR2 is SYDVKM. Between the trimmed V and J ends, which lost 4 bases and 4 bases, there was a span of 14 bases. This CDR3 spans 14 amino acids. CDR3 protein: CASSSTTGYYEQYF. CDR3 in DNA: TGTGCCAGCAGTTCCACGACAGGATATTACGAGCAGTACTTC.

This clonotype was seen once. CDR3 nucleotide sequence: TGTGCCAGCAGTCCGCAACAGGGGGAGGACGGGGAGCTGTTTTTT. It encodes CASSPQQGEDGELFF. V is TRBV12-3 or TRBV12-4 and J is TRBJ2-2; 8 positions match TRBD1. This CDR3 has 15 residues. J gave up 7 bases and V 5 bases, and 9 bases lay outside the gene matches.

The chain uses TRBV7-2 and TRBJ1-3; D not certain. The CDR3 is 13 amino acids. The V gene lost 1 base and the J gene lost 4 bases, with 5 bases spanning the gap. Germline loops: CDR1 SGHTA, CDR2 FQGNSA. CDR3 sequence: CASSLEGGNTIYF. The CDR3 DNA is TGTGCCAGCAGCTTAGAAGGAGGAAACACCATATATTTT. Full variable domain (missing parts from reference TRBV7-2 and TRBJ1-3): GAGVSQSPSNKVTEKGKDVELRCDPISGHTALYWYRQSLGQGLEFLIYFQGNSAPDKSGLPSDRFSAERTGGSVSTLTIQRTQQEDSAVYLCASSLEGGNTIYFGEGSWLTVV.

This rearrangement joins TRBV11-2 to TRBJ1-1; 9 nucleotides align to TRBD1. Germline V gene sequence: CDR1 SGHAT, CDR2 FQNNGV. This CDR3 has 16 residues. The junction had 7 bases not matched to a gene; V was cut back by 1 base and J by 4 bases. Here the CDR3 DNA reads TGTGCCAGCAGCTTAGGGACAGGGGATCTGGGCACTGAAGCTTTCTTT. This gives the protein CASSLGTGDLGTEAFF.

Here the CDR3 reads CASSLGTGWDTQYF. In nucleotides, the CDR3 is TGTGCCAGCAGCTTGGGTACAGGGTGGGATACGCAGTATTTT. The V gene is TRBV7-2, the J gene TRBJ2-3; the D gene is possibly TRBD1 (6 bases). Germline V CDR1 and CDR2: SGHTA, FQGNSA. The CDR3 consists of 14 residues. The V and J ends lost 3 bases and 6 bases respectively, with 13 bases between them.

The chain combines TRBV4-3 with TRBJ2-7, with 11 bases fitting TRBD1. This CDR3 has 15 amino acids. The ends lost 2 bases at V and 8 bases at J; junction bases unmatched: 8. In germline, CDR1 is LGHNA, CDR2 YSLEER. CDR3 nucleotide sequence: TGCGCCAGCAGCCAACACCGGGACAGGGGGTTCCAGCAGTACTTC. This encodes CASSQHRDRGFQQYF.

This clonotype was found a few times. V is TRBV28 and J is TRBJ1-4; 12 nucleotides agree with TRBD1. The CDR3 has 16 residues. Germline CDR1 and CDR2: MDHEN and SYDVKM. Unmatched junction bases numbered 7, after V lost 4 bases and J lost 7 bases. CDR3 sequence: CASSSPPGQGAEKLFF. In DNA, the CDR3 is TGTGCCAGCAGTTCCCCTCCGGGACAGGGGGCTGAAAAACTGTTTTTT.

This sequence joins TRBV25-1 and TRBJ1-5; D may be TRBD1 (6 bases). Germline V gene data show CDR1 as MGHDK and CDR2 as SYGVNS. Trimming pared 3 bases from V and 6 bases from J, leaving 9 bases between. The CDR3 covers 13 residues. In DNA form, the CDR3 reads TGTGCCAGCAGTGACCGGGACATTCAGCCCCAGCATTTT. Translated, it gives CASSDRDIQPQHF.

This clonotype showed up just a few times. The V gene is TRBV5-1, the J gene TRBJ2-1; 8 positions match TRBD1. V shed 0 bases and J 12 bases; nucleotides not matched to a gene: 11. CDR1 is SGHRS and CDR2 is YFSETQ in the germline V gene. The CDR3 is 15 residues long. CDR3 DNA: TGCGCCAGCAGCTTGGGAGGGACAGGCGATCCCACGCAGTTCTTC. This translates into CASSLGGTGDPTQFF.

The rearrangement joins TRBV15 to TRBJ1-1, with 8 bases aligning to TRBD1. The germline CDR1 and CDR2 sequences are LNHNV and YYDKDF (reference sequence). The junction had 3 bases not matched to a gene; V was cut back by 4 bases and J by 5 bases. This CDR3 has 13 residues. In nucleotides, the CDR3 is TGTGCCACCAGCATAACAGGGGGAACTGAAGCTTTCTTT. Translation: CATSITGGTEAFF. The full variable domain, its missing parts supplied by reference TRBV15 and TRBJ1-1, is DAMVIQNPRYQVTQFGKPVTLSCSQTLNHNVMYWYQQKSSQAPKLLFHYYDKDFNNEADTPDNFQSRRPNTSFCFLDIRSPGLGDTAMYLCATSITGGTEAFFGQGTRLTVV.

The chain is built from TRBV11-3 and TRBJ2-7; 9 bases are shared with TRBD1. Losses at the gene ends were 5 bases for V and 5 bases for J; bases not matched to a gene: 25. CDR3 length equals 20 residues. The V gene's germline CDR1 is SGHNT and CDR2 YENEEA. The CDR3 nucleotides read TGTGCCAGCAGCCTCCACCGGGACAGGGACCTCCTTTTTGCTGTCCACGAGCAGTACGTC. It yields the protein CASSLHRDRDLLFAVHEQYV.

This clonotype has just a few counts. V and J are TRBV28 and TRBJ1-1; no clear D. Germline-derived CDR1 and CDR2 are MDHEN and SYDVKM. The CDR3 has 12 residues. V lost 4 bases and J 7 bases, leaving 10 bases between the germline ends. CDR3 sequence: CASSSGILEAFF. In DNA, the CDR3 is TGTGCCAGCAGTTCCGGGATTCTTGAAGCTTTCTTT.